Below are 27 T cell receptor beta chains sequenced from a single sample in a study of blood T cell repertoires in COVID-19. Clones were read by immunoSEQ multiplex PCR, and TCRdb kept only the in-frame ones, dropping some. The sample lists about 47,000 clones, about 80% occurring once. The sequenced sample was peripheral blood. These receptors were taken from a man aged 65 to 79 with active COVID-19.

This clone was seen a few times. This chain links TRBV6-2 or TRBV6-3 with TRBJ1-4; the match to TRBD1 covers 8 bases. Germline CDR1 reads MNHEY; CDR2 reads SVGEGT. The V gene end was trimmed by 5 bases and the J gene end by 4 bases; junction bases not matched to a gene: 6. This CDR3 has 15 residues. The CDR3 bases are TGTGCCAGCAGTCCCGGGACAGGTGTTAATGAAAAACTGTTTTTT. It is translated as CASSPGTGVNEKLFF.

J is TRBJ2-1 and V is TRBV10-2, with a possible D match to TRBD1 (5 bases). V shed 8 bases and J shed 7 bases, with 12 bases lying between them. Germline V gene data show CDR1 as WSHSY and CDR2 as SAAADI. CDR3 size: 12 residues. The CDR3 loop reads CASEETANEQFF. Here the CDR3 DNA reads TGCGCCAGCGAAGAGACAGCAAATGAGCAGTTCTTC.

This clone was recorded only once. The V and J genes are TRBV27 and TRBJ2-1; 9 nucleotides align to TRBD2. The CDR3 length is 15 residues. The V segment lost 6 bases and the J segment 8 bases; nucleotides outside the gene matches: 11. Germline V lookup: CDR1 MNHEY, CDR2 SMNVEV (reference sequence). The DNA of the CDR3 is TGTGCCAGCAGCTTAGCGGGGGTGTCTATCGATGAGCAGTTCTTC. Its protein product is CASSLAGVSIDEQFF.

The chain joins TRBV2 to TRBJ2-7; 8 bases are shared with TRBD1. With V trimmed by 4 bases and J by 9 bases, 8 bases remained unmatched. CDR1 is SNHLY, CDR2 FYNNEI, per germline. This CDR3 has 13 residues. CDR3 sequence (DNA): TGTGCCAGCAGTGGACAGGGGAATGACGTGCAGTACTTC. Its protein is CASSGQGNDVQYF.

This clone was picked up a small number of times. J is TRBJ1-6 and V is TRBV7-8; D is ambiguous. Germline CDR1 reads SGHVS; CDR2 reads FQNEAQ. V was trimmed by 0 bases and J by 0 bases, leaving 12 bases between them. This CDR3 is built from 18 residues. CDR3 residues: CASSLATRESSYNSPLHF. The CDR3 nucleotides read TGTGCCAGCAGCTTAGCTACCCGGGAGAGCTCCTATAATTCACCCCTCCACTTT.

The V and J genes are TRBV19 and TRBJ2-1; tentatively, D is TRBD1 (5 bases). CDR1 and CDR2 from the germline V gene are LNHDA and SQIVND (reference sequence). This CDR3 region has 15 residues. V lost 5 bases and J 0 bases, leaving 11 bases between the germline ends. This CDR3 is CASSDRRFSYNEQFF. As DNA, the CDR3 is TGTGCCAGTAGTGACAGAAGATTCTCCTACAATGAGCAGTTCTTC. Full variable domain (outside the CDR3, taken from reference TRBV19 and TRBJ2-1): DGGITQSPKYLFRKEGQNVTLSCEQNLNHDAMYWYRQDPGQGLRLIYYSQIVNDFQKGDIAEGYSVSREKKESFPLTVTSAQKNPTAFYLCASSDRRFSYNEQFFGPGTRLTVL.

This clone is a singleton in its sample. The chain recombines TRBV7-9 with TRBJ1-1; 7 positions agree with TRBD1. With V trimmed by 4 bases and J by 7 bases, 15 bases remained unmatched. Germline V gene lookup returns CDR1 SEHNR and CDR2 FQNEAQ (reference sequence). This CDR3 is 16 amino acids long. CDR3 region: CASSSPVTGTEYEAFF. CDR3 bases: TGTGCCAGCAGCTCCCCCGTCACGGGGACAGAGTATGAAGCTTTCTTT. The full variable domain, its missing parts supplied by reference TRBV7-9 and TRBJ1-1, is DTGVSQNPRHKITKRGQNVTFRCDPISEHNRLYWYRQTLGQGPEFLTYFQNEAQLEKSRLLSDRFSAERPKGSFSTLEIQRTEQGDSAMYLCASSSPVTGTEYEAFFGQGTRLTVV.

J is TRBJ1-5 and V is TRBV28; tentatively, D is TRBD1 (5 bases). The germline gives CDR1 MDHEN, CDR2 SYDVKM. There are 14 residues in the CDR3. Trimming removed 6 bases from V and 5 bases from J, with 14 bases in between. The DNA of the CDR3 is TGTGCCAGCAGCCCGACAGAACAGTATCAGCCCCAGCATTTT. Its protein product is CASSPTEQYQPQHF.

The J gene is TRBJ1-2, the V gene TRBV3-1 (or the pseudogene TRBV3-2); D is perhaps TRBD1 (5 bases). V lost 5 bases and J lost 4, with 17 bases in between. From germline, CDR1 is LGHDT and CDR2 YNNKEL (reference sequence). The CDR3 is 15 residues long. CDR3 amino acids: CASSSTQTVIYGYTF. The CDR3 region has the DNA TGTGCCAGCAGCTCCACTCAGACAGTTATCTATGGCTACACCTTC.

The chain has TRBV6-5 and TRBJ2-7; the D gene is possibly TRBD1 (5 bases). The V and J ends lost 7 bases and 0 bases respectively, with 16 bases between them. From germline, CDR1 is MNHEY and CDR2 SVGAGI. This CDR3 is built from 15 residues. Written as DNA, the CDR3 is TGTGCCAGCATCGTCAAGGGGAAAGGCTCCTACGAGCAGTACTTC. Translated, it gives CASIVKGKGSYEQYF.

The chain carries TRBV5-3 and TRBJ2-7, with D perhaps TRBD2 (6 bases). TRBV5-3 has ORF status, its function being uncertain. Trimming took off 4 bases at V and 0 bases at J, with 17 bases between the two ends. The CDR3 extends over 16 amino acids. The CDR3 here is CARSPWSRGSSYEQYF. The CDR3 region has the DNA TGTGCCAGAAGCCCGTGGTCCCGGGGGTCCTCCTACGAGCAGTACTTC.

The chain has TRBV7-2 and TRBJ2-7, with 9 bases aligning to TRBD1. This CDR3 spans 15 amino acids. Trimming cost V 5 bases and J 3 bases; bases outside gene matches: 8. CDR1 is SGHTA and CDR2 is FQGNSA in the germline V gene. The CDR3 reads CASSPRETGGYEQYF. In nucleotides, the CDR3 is TGTGCCAGCAGCCCACGGGAGACAGGGGGCTACGAGCAGTACTTC.

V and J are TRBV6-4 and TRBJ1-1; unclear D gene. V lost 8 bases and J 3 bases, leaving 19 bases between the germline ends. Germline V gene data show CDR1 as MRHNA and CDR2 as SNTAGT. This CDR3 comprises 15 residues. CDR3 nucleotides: TGTGCCAGCCGCCTCGAGGGCGCGGTGGACACTGAAGCTTTCTTT. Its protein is CASRLEGAVDTEAFF.

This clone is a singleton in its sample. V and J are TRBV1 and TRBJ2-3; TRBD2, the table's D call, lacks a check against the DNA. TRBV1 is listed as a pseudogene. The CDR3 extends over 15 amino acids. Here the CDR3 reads CTSSQAGGRTDTQYF. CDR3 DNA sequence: TGCACCAGCAGCCAAGCGGGGGGGCGCACAGATACGCAGTATTTT.

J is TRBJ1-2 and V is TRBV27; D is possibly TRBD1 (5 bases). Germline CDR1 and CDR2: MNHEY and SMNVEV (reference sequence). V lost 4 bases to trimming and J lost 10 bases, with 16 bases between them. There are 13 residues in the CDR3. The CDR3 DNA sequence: TGTGCCAGCAGTTCAGGGCGGGGCCGGGACTACACCTTC. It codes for CASSSGRGRDYTF.

In nucleotides, the CDR3 is TGTGCCAGCAGCTTCACAGGGGCCCAAGAGACCCAGTACTTC. It translates to CASSFTGAQETQYF. The V and J genes are TRBV3-1 (or the pseudogene TRBV3-2) and TRBJ2-5; TRBD1 agrees at 7 bases. The CDR3 totals 14 residues. Germline CDR1 LGHDT, CDR2 YNNKEL (reference sequence). Trimming took 5 bases from V and 1 from J; bases not matched to a gene: 4.

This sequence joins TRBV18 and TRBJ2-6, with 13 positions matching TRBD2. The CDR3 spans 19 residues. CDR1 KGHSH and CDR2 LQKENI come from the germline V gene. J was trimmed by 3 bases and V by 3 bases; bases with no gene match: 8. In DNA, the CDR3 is TGTGCCAGCTCACCCCATGGACTAGCGGGGGTGGGTGGGGCCAACGTCCTGACTTTC. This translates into CASSPHGLAGVGGANVLTF. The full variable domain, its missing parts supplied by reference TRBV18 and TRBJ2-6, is NAGVMQNPRHLVRRRGQEARLRCSPMKGHSHVYWYRQLPEEGLKFMVYLQKENIIDESGMPKERFSAEFPKEGPSILRIQQVVRGDSAAYFCASSPHGLAGVGGANVLTFGAGSRLTVL.

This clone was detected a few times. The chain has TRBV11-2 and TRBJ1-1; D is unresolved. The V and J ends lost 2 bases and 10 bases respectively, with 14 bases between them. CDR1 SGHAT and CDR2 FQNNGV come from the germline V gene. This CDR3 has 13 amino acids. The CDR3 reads CASSLLYRAAAFF. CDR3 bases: TGTGCCAGCAGCTTACTTTATCGTGCGGCAGCTTTCTTT.

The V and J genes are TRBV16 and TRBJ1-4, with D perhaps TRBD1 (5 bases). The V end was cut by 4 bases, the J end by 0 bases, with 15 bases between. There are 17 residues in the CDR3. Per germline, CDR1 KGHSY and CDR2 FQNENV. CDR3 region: CASSLEQVNPTNEKLFF. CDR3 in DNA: TGTGCCAGCAGCCTAGAACAGGTAAACCCAACTAATGAAAAACTGTTTTTT.

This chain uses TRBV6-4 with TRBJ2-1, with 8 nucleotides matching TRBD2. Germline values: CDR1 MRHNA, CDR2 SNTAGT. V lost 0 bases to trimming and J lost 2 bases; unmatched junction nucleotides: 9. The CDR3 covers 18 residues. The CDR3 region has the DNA TGTGCCAGCAGTGACTCACTTAACAGCGGGGGCCCCTACAATGAGCAGTTCTTC. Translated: CASSDSLNSGGPYNEQFF.

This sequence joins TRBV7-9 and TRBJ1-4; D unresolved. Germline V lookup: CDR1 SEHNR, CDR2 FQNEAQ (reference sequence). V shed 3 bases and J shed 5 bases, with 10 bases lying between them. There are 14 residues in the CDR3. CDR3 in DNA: TGTGCCAGCAGCTTGGCCGGGTCAAATGAAAAACTGTTTTTT. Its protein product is CASSLAGSNEKLFF.

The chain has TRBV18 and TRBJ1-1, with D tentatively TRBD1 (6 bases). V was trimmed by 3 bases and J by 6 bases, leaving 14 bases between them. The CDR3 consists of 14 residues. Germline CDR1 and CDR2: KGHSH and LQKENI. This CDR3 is CASSPLQGWSEAFF. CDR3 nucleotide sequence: TGTGCCAGCTCACCTCTACAGGGATGGTCTGAAGCTTTCTTT.

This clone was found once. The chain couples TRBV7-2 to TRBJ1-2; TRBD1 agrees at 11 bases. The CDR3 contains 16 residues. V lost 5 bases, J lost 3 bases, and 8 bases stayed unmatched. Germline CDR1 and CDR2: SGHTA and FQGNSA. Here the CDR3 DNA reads TGTGCCAGCAGCCGCCGGACAGGGGGCCCAGACTATGGCTACACCTTC. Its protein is CASSRRTGGPDYGYTF.

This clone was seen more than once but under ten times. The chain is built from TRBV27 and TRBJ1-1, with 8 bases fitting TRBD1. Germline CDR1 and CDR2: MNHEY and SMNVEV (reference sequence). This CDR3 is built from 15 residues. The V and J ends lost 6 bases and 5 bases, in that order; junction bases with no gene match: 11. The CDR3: CASSPTRGRWTEAFF. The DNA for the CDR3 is TGTGCCAGCAGCCCAACCAGGGGGCGATGGACTGAAGCTTTCTTT.

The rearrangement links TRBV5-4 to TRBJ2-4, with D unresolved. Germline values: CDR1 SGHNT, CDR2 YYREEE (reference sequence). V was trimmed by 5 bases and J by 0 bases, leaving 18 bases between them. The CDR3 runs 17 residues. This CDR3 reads CASRPAGKYLAKNIQYF. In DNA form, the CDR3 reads TGTGCCAGCAGACCCGCAGGAAAATATTTAGCCAAAAACATTCAGTACTTC. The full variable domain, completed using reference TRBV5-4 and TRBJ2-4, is ETGVTQSPTHLIKTRGQQVTLRCSSQSGHNTVSWYQQALGQGPQFIFQYYREEENGRGNFPPRFSGLQFPNYSSELNVNALELDDSALYLCASRPAGKYLAKNIQYFGAGTRLSVL.

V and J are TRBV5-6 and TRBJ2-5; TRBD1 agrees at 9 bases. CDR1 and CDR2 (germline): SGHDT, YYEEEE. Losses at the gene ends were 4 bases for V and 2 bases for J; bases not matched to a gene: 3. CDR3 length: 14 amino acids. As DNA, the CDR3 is TGTGCCAGCAGCCGAGGACAGGGGCAAGAGACCCAGTACTTC. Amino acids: CASSRGQGQETQYF.

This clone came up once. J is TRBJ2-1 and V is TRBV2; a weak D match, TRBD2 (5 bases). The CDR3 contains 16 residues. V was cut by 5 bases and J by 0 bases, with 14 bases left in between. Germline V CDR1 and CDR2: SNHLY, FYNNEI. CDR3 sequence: CASSRTFASSYNEQFF. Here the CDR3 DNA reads TGTGCCAGCAGTCGGACTTTTGCGAGCTCCTACAATGAGCAGTTCTTC.